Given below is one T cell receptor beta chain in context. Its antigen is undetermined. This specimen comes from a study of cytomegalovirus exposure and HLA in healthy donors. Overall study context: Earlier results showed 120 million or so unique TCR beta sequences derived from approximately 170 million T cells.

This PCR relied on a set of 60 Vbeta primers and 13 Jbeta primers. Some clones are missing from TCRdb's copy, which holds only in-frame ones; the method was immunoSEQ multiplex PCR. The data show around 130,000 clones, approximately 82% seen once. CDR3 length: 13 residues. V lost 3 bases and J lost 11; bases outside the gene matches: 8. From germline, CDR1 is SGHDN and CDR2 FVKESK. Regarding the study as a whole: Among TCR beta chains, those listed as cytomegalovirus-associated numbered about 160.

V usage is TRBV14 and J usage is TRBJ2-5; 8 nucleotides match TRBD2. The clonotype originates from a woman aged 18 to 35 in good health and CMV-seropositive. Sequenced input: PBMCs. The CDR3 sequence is CASSQITGGGQYF. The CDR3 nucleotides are TGTGCCAGCAGCCAGATCACAGGCGGGGGGCAGTACTTC.